A single sample is the source of the 18 T cell receptor beta chains below, sequenced in a study of chemoradiotherapy in HPV16-positive cancers. Libraries were prepared by immunoSEQ multiplex PCR; TCRdb keeps only in-frame clonotypes and omits some of them. The sample lists over a thousand clones, around 83% occurring once. This sample comprised tumor tissue, obtained from a patient who underwent chemoradiotherapy. The receptors stem from a human donor with HPV-associated anogenital cancer.

This chain links TRBV6-1 with TRBJ1-4; no firm D call. Germline CDR1 and CDR2: MNHNS and SASEGT. This CDR3 has 15 amino acids. Trimming pared 2 bases from V and 7 bases from J, leaving 14 bases between. The CDR3 loop is CASSEKGLVREKLFF. CDR3 nucleotide sequence: TGTGCCAGCAGTGAAAAGGGATTAGTACGTGAAAAACTGTTTTTT.

V and J are TRBV5-6 and TRBJ1-1; unclear D gene. CDR1 is SGHDT, CDR2 YYEEEE, per germline. The CDR3 spans 16 residues. V lost 1 base, J lost 2 bases, and 15 bases lay in between. The CDR3 region has the DNA TGTGCCAGCAGCTTGAATCCCCGGGAGGTCAACACTGAAGCTTTCTTT. This encodes CASSLNPREVNTEAFF.

The chain links TRBV7-2 to TRBJ1-5; weak D call: TRBD1 (6 bases). This CDR3 has 15 amino acids. Germline V gene sequence: CDR1 SGHTA, CDR2 FQGNSA. V lost 3 bases and J lost 4, with 13 bases in between. The CDR3 DNA is TGTGCCAGCAGCTTGCGGACAGCGGGAAATCAGCCCCAGCATTTT. This encodes CASSLRTAGNQPQHF. Looking up the rest from reference TRBV7-2 and TRBJ1-5 gives the full variable domain: GAGVSQSPSNKVTEKGKDVELRCDPISGHTALYWYRQSLGQGLEFLIYFQGNSAPDKSGLPSDRFSAERTGGSVSTLTIQRTQQEDSAVYLCASSLRTAGNQPQHFGDGTRLSIL.

V usage is TRBV11-2 and J usage is TRBJ1-5; possible D gene TRBD1, 6 bases. Trimming shortened V by 4 bases and J by 1 base, and 14 bases separated the two germline ends. CDR1 and CDR2 from the germline V gene are SGHAT and FQNNGV. The CDR3 extends over 16 amino acids. In DNA, the CDR3 is TGTGCCAGCAGCTGGGGAGGGGGAGGCAGCAATCAGCCCCAGCATTTT. As protein: CASSWGGGGSNQPQHF. The entire variable domain, with the rest obtained from reference TRBV11-2 and TRBJ1-5, is as follows: EAGVAQSPRYKIIEKRQSVAFWCNPISGHATLYWYQQILGQGPKLLIQFQNNGVVDDSQLPKDRFSAERLKGVDSTLKIQPAKLEDSAVYLCASSWGGGGSNQPQHFGDGTRLSIL.

V and J are TRBV28 and TRBJ1-1; D gene ambiguous. Per germline, CDR1 MDHEN and CDR2 SYDVKM. Trimming removed 5 bases at V and 1 base at J, with 8 bases between. The CDR3 has 13 residues. DNA of the CDR3: TGTGCCAGCAGTATCTCTTGGAACACTGAAGCTTTCTTT. Its protein is CASSISWNTEAFF.

The rearrangement uses TRBV28 and TRBJ2-7; D is uncertain. V gave up 6 bases and J gave up 3 bases, with 18 bases separating them. The length of the CDR3 is 15 residues. Germline assignment: CDR1 MDHEN and CDR2 SYDVKM. CDR3 bases: TGTGCCAGCAGCTCACAATTAGGGCACCTCTACGAGCAGTACTTC. This encodes CASSSQLGHLYEQYF.

The chain employs TRBV5-4 and TRBJ2-1, with 12 bases identical to TRBD2. Germline values: CDR1 SGHNT, CDR2 YYREEE (reference sequence). There are 16 residues in the CDR3. V was clipped by 5 bases and J by 7 bases; unmatched bases: 10. The CDR3 nucleotides read TGTGCCAGCAGTAGTCCTAGCGGGAGGGCCCGGAATGAGCAGTTCTTC. It codes for CASSSPSGRARNEQFF.

The chain carries TRBV29-1 and TRBJ2-5, with D perhaps TRBD2 (6 bases). Trimming pared 1 base from V and 5 bases from J, leaving 11 bases between. CDR3 size: 13 residues. Germline CDR1 SQVTM, CDR2 ANQGSEA. The CDR3 spells CSVEGVGTETQYF. The CDR3 nucleotides are TGCAGCGTTGAAGGGGTGGGGACTGAGACCCAGTACTTC.

CDR3 in amino acids: CASTRDYIKETQYF. CDR3 in DNA: TGTGCCAGCACCCGGGACTATATTAAAGAGACCCAGTACTTC. The J gene is TRBJ2-5, the V gene TRBV2; 7 positions agree with TRBD2. This CDR3 contains 14 residues. In germline, CDR1 is SNHLY, CDR2 FYNNEI. The trim removed 7 bases at V and 3 bases at J, leaving 8 bases unmatched.

The chain carries TRBV5-4 and TRBJ1-2; no reliable D call. V shed 1 base and J shed 8 bases, with 9 bases lying between them. Germline assignment: CDR1 SGHNT and CDR2 YYREEE (reference sequence). The CDR3 sequence is 12 residues long. The CDR3 spells CASSLTPDGYTF. Written as DNA, the CDR3 is TGTGCCAGCAGCTTGACCCCGGACGGCTACACCTTC.

J is TRBJ2-5 and V is TRBV5-6; tentative D call: TRBD1 (5 bases). Germline values: CDR1 SGHDT, CDR2 YYEEEE. The V and J ends lost 4 bases and 2 bases respectively, with 15 bases between them. CDR3 length equals 15 residues. CDR3 loop: CASSPLDRNQETQYF. The CDR3 DNA reads as TGTGCCAGCAGCCCCCTCGACAGAAATCAAGAGACCCAGTACTTC. The full variable domain, completed using reference TRBV5-6 and TRBJ2-5, is DAGVTQSPTHLIKTRGQQVTLRCSPKSGHDTVSWYQQALGQGPQFIFQYYEEEERQRGNFPDRFSGHQFPNYSSELNVNALLLGDSALYLCASSPLDRNQETQYFGPGTRLLVL.

Here the CDR3 DNA reads TGTGCCAGCAGCCAAAGGGCAGTCCCGGGCAGGGAGGAGGACTATGGCTACACCTTC. Residues: CASSQRAVPGREEDYGYTF. V is TRBV21-1 and J is TRBJ1-2. TRBV21-1 is assigned pseudogene status. The CDR3 totals 19 residues.

The gene calls are TRBV6-5 and TRBJ2-1, with TRBD1 matching over 10 bases. The CDR3 is 14 residues long. Germline CDR1 reads MNHEY; CDR2 reads SVGAGI. With 11 bases clipped from V and 6 bases from J, the junction kept 10 bases outside the gene matches. The CDR3 DNA is TGTGCCGCCGGAAAAGGGACAGGGGCCAATGAGCAGTTCTTC. Its translation is CAAGKGTGANEQFF.

This chain uses TRBV6-1 with TRBJ2-1, with D possibly being TRBD1 or TRBD2 (5 bases each). The CDR3 sequence is 15 residues long. Trimming left V 5 bases short and J 2 bases short, with 13 bases between. CDR1 MNHNS and CDR2 SASEGT come from the germline V gene. For the CDR3, the DNA is TGTGCCAGCAGTCCCAGGGACGGGACCTACAATGAGCAGTTCTTC. Its translation: CASSPRDGTYNEQFF.

This rearrangement joins TRBV6-1 to TRBJ1-1; TRBD1 aligns across 11 bases. CDR1 is MNHNS, CDR2 SASEGT, per germline. The junction had 5 bases not matched to a gene; V was cut back by 0 bases and J by 11 bases. This CDR3 spans 14 amino acids. This CDR3 reads CASSEADRGHGAFF. In DNA form, the CDR3 reads TGTGCCAGCAGTGAAGCGGACAGGGGGCATGGGGCTTTCTTT.

This rearrangement joins TRBV6-1 to TRBJ2-7; weak D call: TRBD1 (5 bases). Germline CDR1 and CDR2: MNHNS and SASEGT. The CDR3 covers 14 residues. V was trimmed by 1 base and J by 2 bases, leaving 9 bases between them. CDR3 amino acids: CASSEGRGPYEQYF. For the CDR3, the DNA is TGTGCCAGCAGTGAAGGAAGGGGTCCCTACGAGCAGTACTTC.

The V and J genes are TRBV28 and TRBJ2-1, with D perhaps matching TRBD1 or TRBD2 (7 bases each). Looked up from germline, CDR1 is MDHEN and CDR2 is SYDVKM. V dropped 10 bases and J dropped 6 bases, with 16 bases sitting between them. CDR3 size: 13 residues. CDR3 in amino acids: CATNGRTGNEQFF. CDR3 sequence (DNA): TGTGCCACAAACGGGAGGACAGGCAATGAGCAGTTCTTC. The variable domain in full, with the rest retrieved from reference TRBV28 and TRBJ2-1, is DVKVTQSSRYLVKRTGEKVFLECVQDMDHENMFWYRQDPGLGLRLIYFSYDVKMKEKGDIPEGYSVSREKKERFSLILESASTNQTSMYLCATNGRTGNEQFFGPGTRLTVL.

The rearrangement joins TRBV25-1 to TRBJ2-7, with 9 bases identical to TRBD1. The germline V gene has CDR1 MGHDK and CDR2 SYGVNS. The V and J ends lost 6 bases and 4 bases, in that order; junction bases with no gene match: 7. This CDR3 comprises 14 residues. CDR3 nucleotide sequence: TGTGCCAGCAGCCGCGGACAGGGGTTATACGAGCAGTACTTC. It codes for CASSRGQGLYEQYF.